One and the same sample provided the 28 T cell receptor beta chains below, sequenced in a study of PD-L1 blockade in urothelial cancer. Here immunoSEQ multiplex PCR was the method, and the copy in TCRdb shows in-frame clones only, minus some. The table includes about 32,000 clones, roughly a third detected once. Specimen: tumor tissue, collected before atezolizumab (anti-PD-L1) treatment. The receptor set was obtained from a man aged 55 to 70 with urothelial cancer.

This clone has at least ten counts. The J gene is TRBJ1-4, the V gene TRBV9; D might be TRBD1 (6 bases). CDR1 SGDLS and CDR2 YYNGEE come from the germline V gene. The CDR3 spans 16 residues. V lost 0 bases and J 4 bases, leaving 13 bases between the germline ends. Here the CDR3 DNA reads TGTGCCAGCAGCGTAGATCGGGGGGCGAATAATGAAAAACTGTTTTTT. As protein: CASSVDRGANNEKLFF.

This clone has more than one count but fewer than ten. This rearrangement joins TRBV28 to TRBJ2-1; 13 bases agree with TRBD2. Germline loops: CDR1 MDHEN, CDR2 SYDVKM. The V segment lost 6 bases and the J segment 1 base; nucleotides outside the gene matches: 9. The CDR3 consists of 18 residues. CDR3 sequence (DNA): TGTGCCAGCAGCCTTGTCGGGACTAGCGGGAAATCCTACAATGAGCAGTTCTTC. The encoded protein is CASSLVGTSGKSYNEQFF.

DNA of the CDR3: TGTGCCAGTAGTGTCGAGGGGTCTTCTTACGAGCAGTACTTC. This codes for CASSVEGSSYEQYF. The V and J genes are TRBV19 and TRBJ2-7; the D call may be TRBD1 or TRBD2 (5 bases each). V was pared by 5 bases and J by 4 bases, with 15 bases between. Per germline, CDR1 LNHDA and CDR2 SQIVND (reference sequence). The CDR3 contains 14 residues.

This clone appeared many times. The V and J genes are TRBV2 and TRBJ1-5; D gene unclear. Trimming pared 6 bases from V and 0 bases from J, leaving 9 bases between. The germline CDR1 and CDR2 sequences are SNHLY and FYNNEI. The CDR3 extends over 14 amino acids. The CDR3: CASRAQISNQPQHF. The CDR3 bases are TGTGCCAGCAGGGCACAGATTAGCAATCAGCCCCAGCATTTT. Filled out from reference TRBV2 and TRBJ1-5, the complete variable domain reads EPEVTQTPSHQVTQMGQEVILRCVPISNHLYFYWYRQILGQKVEFLVSFYNNEISEKSEIFDDQFSVERPDGSNFTLKIRSTKLEDSAMYFCASRAQISNQPQHFGDGTRLSIL.

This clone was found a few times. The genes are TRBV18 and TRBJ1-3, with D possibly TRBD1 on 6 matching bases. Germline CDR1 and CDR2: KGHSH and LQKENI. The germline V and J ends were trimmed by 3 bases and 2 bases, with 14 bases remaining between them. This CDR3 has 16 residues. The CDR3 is CASSPSRQDAGNTIYF. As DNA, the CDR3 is TGTGCCAGCTCACCCTCCCGACAGGATGCTGGAAACACCATATATTTT. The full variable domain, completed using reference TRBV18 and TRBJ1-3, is NAGVMQNPRHLVRRRGQEARLRCSPMKGHSHVYWYRQLPEEGLKFMVYLQKENIIDESGMPKERFSAEFPKEGPSILRIQQVVRGDSAAYFCASSPSRQDAGNTIYFGEGSWLTVV.

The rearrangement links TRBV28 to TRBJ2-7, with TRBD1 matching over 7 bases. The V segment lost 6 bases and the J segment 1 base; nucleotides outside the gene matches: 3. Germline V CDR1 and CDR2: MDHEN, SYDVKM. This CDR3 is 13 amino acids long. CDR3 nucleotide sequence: TGTGCCAGCAGGGGACAGAATTCCTACGAGCAGTACTTC. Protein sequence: CASRGQNSYEQYF. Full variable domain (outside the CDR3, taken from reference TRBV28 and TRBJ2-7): DVKVTQSSRYLVKRTGEKVFLECVQDMDHENMFWYRQDPGLGLRLIYFSYDVKMKEKGDIPEGYSVSREKKERFSLILESASTNQTSMYLCASRGQNSYEQYFGPGTRLTVT.

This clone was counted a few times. The DNA of the CDR3 is TGTGCCAGCAGCTTAAAGGGTAGGAATGAAAAACTGTTTTTT. Translating gives CASSLKGRNEKLFF. The rearrangement uses TRBV11-3 and TRBJ1-4; D ambiguous. V was pared by 2 bases and J by 5 bases, with 9 bases between. This CDR3 region has 14 residues. Germline assignment: CDR1 SGHNT and CDR2 YENEEA.

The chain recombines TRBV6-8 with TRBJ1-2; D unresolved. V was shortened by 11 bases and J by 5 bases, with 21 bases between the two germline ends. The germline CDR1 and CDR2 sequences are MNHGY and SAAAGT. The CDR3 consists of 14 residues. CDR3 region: CASLDTDDGYGYTF. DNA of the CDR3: TGTGCCTCCCTCGACACGGATGACGGATATGGCTACACCTTC.

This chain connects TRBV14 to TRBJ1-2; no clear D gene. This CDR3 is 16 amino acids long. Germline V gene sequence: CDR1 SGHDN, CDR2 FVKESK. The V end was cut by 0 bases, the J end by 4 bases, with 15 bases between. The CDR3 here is CASSQEDEAVLYGYTF. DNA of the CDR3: TGTGCCAGCAGCCAAGAAGATGAGGCAGTCCTCTATGGCTACACCTTC.

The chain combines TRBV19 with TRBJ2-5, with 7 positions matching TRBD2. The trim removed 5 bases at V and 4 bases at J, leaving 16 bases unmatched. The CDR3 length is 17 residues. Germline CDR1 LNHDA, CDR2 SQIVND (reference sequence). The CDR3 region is CASSLGRGGSWRETQYF. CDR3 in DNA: TGTGCCAGTAGTTTGGGAAGAGGCGGGAGTTGGAGAGAGACCCAGTACTTC.

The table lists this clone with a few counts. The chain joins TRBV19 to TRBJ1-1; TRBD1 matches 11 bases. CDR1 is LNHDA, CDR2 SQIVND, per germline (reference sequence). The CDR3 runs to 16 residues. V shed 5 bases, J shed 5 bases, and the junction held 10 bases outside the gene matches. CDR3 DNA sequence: TGTGCCAGTAGTTTCAAAGGACAGGGGGCAAGGACTGAAGCTTTCTTT. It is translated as CASSFKGQGARTEAFF.

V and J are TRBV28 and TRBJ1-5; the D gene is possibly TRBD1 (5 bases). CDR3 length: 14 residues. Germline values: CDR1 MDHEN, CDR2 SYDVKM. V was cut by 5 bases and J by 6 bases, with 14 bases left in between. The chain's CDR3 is CASSGPGVGQPQHF. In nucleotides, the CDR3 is TGTGCCAGCAGTGGCCCGGGGGTCGGTCAGCCCCAGCATTTT.

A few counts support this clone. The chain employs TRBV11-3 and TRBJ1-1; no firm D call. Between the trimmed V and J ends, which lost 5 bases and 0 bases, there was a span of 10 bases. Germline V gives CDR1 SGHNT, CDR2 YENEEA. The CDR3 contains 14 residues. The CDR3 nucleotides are TGTGCCAGCAGCGTGACGGCCCTGAACACTGAAGCTTTCTTT. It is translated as CASSVTALNTEAFF.

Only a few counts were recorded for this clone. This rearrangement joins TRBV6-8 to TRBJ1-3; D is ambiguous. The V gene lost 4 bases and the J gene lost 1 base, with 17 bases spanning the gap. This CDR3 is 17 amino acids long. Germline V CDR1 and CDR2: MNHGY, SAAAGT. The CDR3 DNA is TGTGCCAGCAGTTCCGCTGCCCCCTTCGCGTCTGGAAACACCATATATTTT. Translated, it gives CASSSAAPFASGNTIYF.

The CDR3 nucleotides are TGTGCCAGCTCAGCAGGGCATCAGCCCCAGCATTTT. Residues: CASSAGHQPQHF. This rearrangement joins TRBV18 to TRBJ1-5; the D gene is possibly TRBD1 (5 bases). Per the germline V gene, CDR1 is KGHSH and CDR2 is LQKENI. This CDR3 comprises 12 residues. V lost 5 bases and J lost 5, with 7 bases in between.

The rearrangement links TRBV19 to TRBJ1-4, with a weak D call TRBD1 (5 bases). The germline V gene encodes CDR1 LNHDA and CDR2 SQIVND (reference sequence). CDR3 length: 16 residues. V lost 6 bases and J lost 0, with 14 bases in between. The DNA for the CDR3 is TGTGCCAGTAGCCAGGGAGCAACTACAACTAATGAAAAACTGTTTTTT. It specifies CASSQGATTTNEKLFF.

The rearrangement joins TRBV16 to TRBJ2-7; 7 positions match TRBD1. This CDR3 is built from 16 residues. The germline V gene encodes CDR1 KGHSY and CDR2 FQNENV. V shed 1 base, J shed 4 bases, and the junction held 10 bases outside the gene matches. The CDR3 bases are TGTGCCAGCAGCCAATTGACGGGACAGAGTAAGTACGAGCAGTACTTC. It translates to CASSQLTGQSKYEQYF.

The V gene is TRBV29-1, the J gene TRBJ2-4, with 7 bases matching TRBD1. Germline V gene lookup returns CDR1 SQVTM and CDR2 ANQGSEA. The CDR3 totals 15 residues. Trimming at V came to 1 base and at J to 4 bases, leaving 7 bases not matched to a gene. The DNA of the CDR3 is TGCAGCGTTGAAGGGGACAGTCGTACAAAAAACATTCAGTACTTC. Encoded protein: CSVEGDSRTKNIQYF. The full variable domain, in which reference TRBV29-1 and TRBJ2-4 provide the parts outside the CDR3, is SAVISQKPSRDICQRGTSLTIQCQVDSQVTMMFWYRQQPGQSLTLIATANQGSEATYESGFVIDKFPISRPNLTFSTLTVSNMSPEDSSIYLCSVEGDSRTKNIQYFGAGTRLSVL.

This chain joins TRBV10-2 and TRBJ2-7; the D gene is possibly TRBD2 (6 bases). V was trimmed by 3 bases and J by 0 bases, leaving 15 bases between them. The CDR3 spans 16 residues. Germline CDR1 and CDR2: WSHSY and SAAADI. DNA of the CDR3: TGCGCCAGCAGTGATGGAGGGATTGGGAGCTCCTACGAGCAGTACTTC. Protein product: CASSDGGIGSSYEQYF.

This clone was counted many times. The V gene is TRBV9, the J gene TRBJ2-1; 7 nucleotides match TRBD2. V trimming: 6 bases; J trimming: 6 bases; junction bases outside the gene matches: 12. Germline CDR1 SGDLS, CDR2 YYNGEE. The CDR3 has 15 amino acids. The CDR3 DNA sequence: TGTGCCAGCACCTGGTCGGCTAGCGGTAGCAATGAGCAGTTCTTC. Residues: CASTWSASGSNEQFF.

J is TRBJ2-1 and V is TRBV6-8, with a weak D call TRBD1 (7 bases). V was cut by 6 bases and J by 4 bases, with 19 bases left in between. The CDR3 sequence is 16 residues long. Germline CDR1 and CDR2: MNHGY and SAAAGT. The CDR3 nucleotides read TGTGCCAGCAGGCCCTCAGGGGGAGGTAAATACAATGAGCAGTTCTTC. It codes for CASRPSGGGKYNEQFF.

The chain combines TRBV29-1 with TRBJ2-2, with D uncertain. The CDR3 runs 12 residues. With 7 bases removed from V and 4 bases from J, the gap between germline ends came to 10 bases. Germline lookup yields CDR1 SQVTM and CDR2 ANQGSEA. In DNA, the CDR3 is TGCAGCGCTACGGACGGCACCGGGGAGCTGTTTTTT. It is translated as CSATDGTGELFF.

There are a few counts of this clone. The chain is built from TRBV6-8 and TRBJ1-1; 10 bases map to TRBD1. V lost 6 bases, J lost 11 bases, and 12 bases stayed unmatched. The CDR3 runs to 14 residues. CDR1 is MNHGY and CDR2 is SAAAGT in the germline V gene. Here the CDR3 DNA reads TGTGCCAGCAGGCGGGAGCCGGGACAGGGGAGGGCTTTCTTT. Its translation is CASRREPGQGRAFF.

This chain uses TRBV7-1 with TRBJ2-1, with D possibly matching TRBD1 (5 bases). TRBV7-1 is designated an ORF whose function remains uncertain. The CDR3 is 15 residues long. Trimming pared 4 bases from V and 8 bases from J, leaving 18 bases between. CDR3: CASSLVAGQGYEQFF. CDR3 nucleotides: TGTGCCAGCAGCTTAGTCGCTGGACAAGGTTATGAGCAGTTCTTC.

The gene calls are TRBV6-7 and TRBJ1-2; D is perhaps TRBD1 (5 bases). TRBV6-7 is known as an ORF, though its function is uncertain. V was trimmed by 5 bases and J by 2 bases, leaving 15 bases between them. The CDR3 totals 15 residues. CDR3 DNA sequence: TGTGCCAGCAGTGAAGGTGGGGGAGCAAACTATGGCTACACCTTC. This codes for CASSEGGGANYGYTF.

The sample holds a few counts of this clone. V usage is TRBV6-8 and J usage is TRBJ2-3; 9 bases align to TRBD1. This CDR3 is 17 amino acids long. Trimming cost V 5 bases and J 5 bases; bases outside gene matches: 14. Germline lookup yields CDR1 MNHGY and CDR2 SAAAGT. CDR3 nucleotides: TGTGCCAGCAGTGCTCTTTACAGGGGGCGGAAGAAAGATACGCAGTATTTT. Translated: CASSALYRGRKKDTQYF.

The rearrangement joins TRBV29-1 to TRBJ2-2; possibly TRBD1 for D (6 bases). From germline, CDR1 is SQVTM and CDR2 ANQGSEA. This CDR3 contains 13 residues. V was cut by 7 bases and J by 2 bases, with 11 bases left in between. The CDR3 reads CSARTENTGELFF. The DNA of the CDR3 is TGCAGCGCCCGGACAGAAAACACCGGGGAGCTGTTTTTT.

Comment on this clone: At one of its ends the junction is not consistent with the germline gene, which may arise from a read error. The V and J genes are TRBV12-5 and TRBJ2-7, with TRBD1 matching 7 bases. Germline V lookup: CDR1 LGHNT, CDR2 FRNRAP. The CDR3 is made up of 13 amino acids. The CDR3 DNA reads TGTGCTAATGGTTTGGAAGGGGGCGGCGAGCAGTACTTC. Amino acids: CANGLEGGGEQYF.